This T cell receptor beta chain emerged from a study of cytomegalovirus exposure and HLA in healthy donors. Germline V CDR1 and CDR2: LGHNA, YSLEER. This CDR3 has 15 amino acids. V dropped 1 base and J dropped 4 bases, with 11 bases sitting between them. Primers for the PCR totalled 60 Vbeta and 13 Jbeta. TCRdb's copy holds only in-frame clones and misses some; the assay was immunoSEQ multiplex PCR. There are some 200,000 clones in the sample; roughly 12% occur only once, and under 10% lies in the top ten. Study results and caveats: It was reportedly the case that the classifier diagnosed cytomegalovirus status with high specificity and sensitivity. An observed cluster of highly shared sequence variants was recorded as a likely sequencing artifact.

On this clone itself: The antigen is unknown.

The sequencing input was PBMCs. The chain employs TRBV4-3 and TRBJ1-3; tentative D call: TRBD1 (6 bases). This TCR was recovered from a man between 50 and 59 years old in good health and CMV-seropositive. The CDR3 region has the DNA TGCGCCAGCAGCCAAGGGGGGGGGCTAGGAAACACCATATATTTT. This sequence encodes CASSQGGGLGNTIYF.